One sample yielded the 20 T cell receptor beta chains listed below, sequenced in a study of monozygotic twins with inflammatory bowel disease. TCRdb reprocessed the 5' RACE reads and reports one entry per CDR3 protein, with no DNA. In all, the sample yields 150,000 to 200,000 distinct CDR3 sequences. The sequenced sample was blood. The receptors come from a human donor with ulcerative colitis or Crohn's disease, or a healthy co-twin of an affected twin (not recorded which).

The chain employs TRBV9 and TRBJ1-4; TCRdb names TRBD1, which stays unverified in the absence of DNA. From germline, CDR1 is SGDLS and CDR2 YYNGEE. This CDR3 has 13 amino acids. The CDR3 sequence: CASSPGEKEKLFF.

This chain connects TRBV28 to TRBJ2-3; there is no DNA to check the TCRdb D call of TRBD2. The germline gives CDR1 MDHEN, CDR2 SYDVKM. The CDR3 totals 16 residues. The CDR3 is CASSSAGGLSTDTQYF.

The genes are TRBV14 and TRBJ1-1. This CDR3 has 13 residues. Per the germline V gene, CDR1 is SGHDN and CDR2 is FVKESK. This CDR3 reads CASSQQSNTEAFF.

The V and J genes are TRBV20-1 and TRBJ2-1; the D gene TCRdb calls, TRBD2, cannot be checked with no DNA. CDR3 size: 11 residues. The germline CDR1 and CDR2 sequences are DFQATT and SNEGSKA (reference sequence). CDR3 amino acids: CSARRRGDRNF.

The chain couples TRBV20-1 to TRBJ2-5; the TRBD1 assignment by TCRdb is unverifiable without DNA. The germline CDR1 and CDR2 sequences are DFQATT and SNEGSKA (reference sequence). The CDR3 runs to 13 residues. The CDR3 spells CSAMAGASEIQYF.

The chain joins TRBV20-1 to TRBJ2-1; without DNA, the TCRdb call of TRBD1 cannot be checked. CDR1 and CDR2 from the germline V gene are DFQATT and SNEGSKA (reference sequence). This CDR3 is 16 amino acids long. The chain's CDR3 is CSARTRDREFNNEQFF.

The chain is built from TRBV14 and TRBJ2-7; the D call of TRBD2 rests on TCRdb alone, since no DNA is present to check it. CDR1 and CDR2 from the germline V gene are SGHDN and FVKESK. There are 17 residues in the CDR3. CDR3 sequence: CASSHRLAGGHLREQYF.

The chain has TRBV20-1 and TRBJ2-3; TCRdb names TRBD1, which stays unverified in the absence of DNA. This CDR3 is built from 14 residues. Germline CDR1 and CDR2: DFQATT and SNEGSKA (reference sequence). The CDR3 loop is CSARDGQITDTQYF.

This chain connects TRBV11-2 to TRBJ1-6; the D call from TCRdb, TRBD1, cannot be confirmed without DNA. The CDR3 has 17 amino acids. Germline loops: CDR1 SGHAT, CDR2 FQNNGV. The chain's CDR3 is CASSRTAGASYNSPLHF.

The chain links TRBV7-2 to TRBJ2-3. Germline CDR1 and CDR2: SGHTA and FQGNSA. The CDR3 has 12 residues. CDR3 region: CASSSLPNTQYF. The whole variable domain, filled in from reference TRBV7-2 and TRBJ2-3, reads GAGVSQSPSNKVTEKGKDVELRCDPISGHTALYWYRQSLGQGLEFLIYFQGNSAPDKSGLPSDRFSAERTGGSVSTLTIQRTQQEDSAVYLCASSSLPNTQYFGPGTRLTVL.

The chain carries TRBV20-1 and TRBJ1-1. Germline V gene lookup returns CDR1 DFQATT and CDR2 SNEGSKA (reference sequence). This CDR3 is built from 13 residues. CDR3 residues: CSARDGLATEAFF.

The chain carries TRBV7-6 and TRBJ2-5. In germline, CDR1 is SGHVS, CDR2 FNYEAQ. The CDR3 consists of 11 residues. CDR3 protein: CASSFGETQYF.

The genes are TRBV5-1 and TRBJ1-2; TCRdb selects TRBD1, and the lack of DNA leaves this call unchecked. Germline CDR1 reads SGHRS; CDR2 reads YFSETQ. The CDR3 is 13 residues long. CDR3 protein: CASSSPSGHGYTF.

This chain connects TRBV21-1 to TRBJ2-3; as DNA is missing, the TRBD1 call by TCRdb cannot be tested. TRBV21-1 corresponds to a pseudogene. This CDR3 contains 15 residues. CDR3 region: CASSSEGAGTDTQYF.

The V call is TRBV7-9, the J call TRBJ1-5; no DNA is available, so the TRBD1 call from TCRdb remains unchecked. The CDR3 spans 14 residues. Per germline, CDR1 SEHNR and CDR2 FQNEAQ (reference sequence). The CDR3 is CASSLQGPNQPQHF.

The rearrangement joins TRBV15 to TRBJ2-5; the TCRdb call, TRBD2, lacks DNA for checking. This CDR3 spans 16 amino acids. Germline V gene lookup returns CDR1 LNHNV and CDR2 YYDKDF (reference sequence). CDR3 loop: CATSTPRGRVQETQYF.

The chain has TRBV5-5 and TRBJ2-1; the D call of TRBD2 rests on TCRdb alone, since no DNA is present to check it. The CDR3 runs to 16 residues. Germline-derived CDR1 and CDR2 are SGHKS and YYEKEE (reference sequence). The CDR3 sequence: CASSLAGGLSYNEQFF.

The J gene is TRBJ1-6, the V gene TRBV30. The CDR3 has 14 amino acids. Germline V gene lookup returns CDR1 GTSNPN and CDR2 SVGIG (reference sequence). CDR3 residues: CAWESLTAVSPLHF. The variable domain in full, with the rest retrieved from reference TRBV30 and TRBJ1-6, is SQTIHQWPATLVQPVGSPLSLECTVEGTSNPNLYWYRQAAGRGLQLLFYSVGIGQISSEVPQNLSASRPQDRQFILSSKKLLLSDSGFYLCAWESLTAVSPLHFGNGTRLTVT.

The chain uses TRBV5-6 and TRBJ1-1. CDR1 SGHDT and CDR2 YYEEEE come from the germline V gene. The CDR3 sequence is 17 residues long. The CDR3 spells CASSLGGIIVVGTEAFF.

The chain links TRBV2 to TRBJ1-5. The germline V gene encodes CDR1 SNHLY and CDR2 FYNNEI. The CDR3 covers 14 residues. CDR3 amino acids: CASREVLGNQPQHF. Full variable domain (missing parts from reference TRBV2 and TRBJ1-5): EPEVTQTPSHQVTQMGQEVILRCVPISNHLYFYWYRQILGQKVEFLVSFYNNEISEKSEIFDDQFSVERPDGSNFTLKIRSTKLEDSAMYFCASREVLGNQPQHFGDGTRLSIL.